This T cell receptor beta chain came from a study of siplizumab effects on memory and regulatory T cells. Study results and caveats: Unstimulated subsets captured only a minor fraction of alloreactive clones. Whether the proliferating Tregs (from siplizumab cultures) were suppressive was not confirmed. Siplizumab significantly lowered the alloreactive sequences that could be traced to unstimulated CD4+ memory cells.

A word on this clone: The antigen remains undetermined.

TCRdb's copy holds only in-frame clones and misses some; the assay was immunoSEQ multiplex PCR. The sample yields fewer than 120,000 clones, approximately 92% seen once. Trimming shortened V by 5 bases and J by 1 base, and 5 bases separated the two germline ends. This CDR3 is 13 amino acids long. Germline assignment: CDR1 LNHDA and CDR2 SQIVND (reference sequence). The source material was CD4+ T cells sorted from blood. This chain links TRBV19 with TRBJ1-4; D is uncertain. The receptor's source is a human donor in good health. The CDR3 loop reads CASSWRTNEKLFF. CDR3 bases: TGTGCCAGTAGTTGGAGAACTAATGAAAAACTGTTTTTT. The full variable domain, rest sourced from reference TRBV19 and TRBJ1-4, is DGGITQSPKYLFRKEGQNVTLSCEQNLNHDAMYWYRQDPGQGLRLIYYSQIVNDFQKGDIAEGYSVSREKKESFPLTVTSAQKNPTAFYLCASSWRTNEKLFFGSGTQLSVL.